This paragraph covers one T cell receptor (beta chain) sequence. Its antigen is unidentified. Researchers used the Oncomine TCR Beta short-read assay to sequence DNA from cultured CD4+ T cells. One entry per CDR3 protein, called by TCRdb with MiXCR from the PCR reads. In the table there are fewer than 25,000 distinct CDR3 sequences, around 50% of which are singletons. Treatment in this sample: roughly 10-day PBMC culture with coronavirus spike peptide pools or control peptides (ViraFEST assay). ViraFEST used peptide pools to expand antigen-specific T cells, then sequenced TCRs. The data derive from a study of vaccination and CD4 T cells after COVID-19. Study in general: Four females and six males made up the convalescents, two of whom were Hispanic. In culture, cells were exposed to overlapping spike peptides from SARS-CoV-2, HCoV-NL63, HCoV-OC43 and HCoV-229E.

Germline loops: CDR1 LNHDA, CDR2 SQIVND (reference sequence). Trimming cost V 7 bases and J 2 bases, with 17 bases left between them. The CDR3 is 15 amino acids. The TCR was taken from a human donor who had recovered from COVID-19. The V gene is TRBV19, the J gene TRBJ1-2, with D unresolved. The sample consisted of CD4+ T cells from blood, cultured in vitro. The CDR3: CASITPGRFNYGYTF. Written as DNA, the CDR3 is TGTGCCAGTATTACCCCGGGGAGGTTCAACTATGGCTACACCTTC.